A single sample gave rise to the 3 T cell receptor beta chains below, sequenced in a study of blood T cell repertoires in COVID-19. Using immunoSEQ multiplex PCR, the repertoire was profiled, and TCRdb retains in-frame clones only, with some absent. The sample lists 250,000 to 300,000 clones; more than 85% were seen once. The specimen sequenced was peripheral blood. The receptors come from a man between 18 and 29 years old with active or convalescent COVID-19.

The chain links TRBV3-1 (or the pseudogene TRBV3-2) to TRBJ1-1; the D is unclear. Trimming stripped 1 base from V and 0 bases from J, with 9 bases between. Germline CDR1 LGHDT, CDR2 YNNKEL (reference sequence). The CDR3 sequence is 15 residues long. The CDR3 region has the DNA TGTGCCAGCAGCCAAGGGGAGGGTGTGAACACTGAAGCTTTCTTT. Encoded protein: CASSQGEGVNTEAFF.

Comment on this clone: Other DNA sequences in the same sample also yield this CDR3. The chain recombines TRBV18 with TRBJ1-4; no clear D. CDR3 length: 14 residues. Germline values: CDR1 KGHSH, CDR2 LQKENI. V was clipped by 6 bases and J by 0 bases, with 8 bases between them. The CDR3 spells CASSPGATNEKLFF. Here the CDR3 DNA reads TGTGCCAGCTCCCCCGGTGCAACTAATGAAAAACTGTTTTTT.

At least ten counts were recorded for this clone. This sequence joins TRBV9 and TRBJ2-1, with 15 bases identical to TRBD2. The V gene's germline CDR1 is SGDLS and CDR2 YYNGEE. Losses at the gene ends were 0 bases for V and 10 bases for J; bases not matched to a gene: 2. This CDR3 has 15 residues. The CDR3, as DNA: TGTGCCAGCAGCGTAGGGGGACTAGCGGGAGGCGAGCAGTTCTTC. It codes for CASSVGGLAGGEQFF. The full variable domain, completed using reference TRBV9 and TRBJ2-1, is DSGVTQTPKHLITATGQRVTLRCSPRSGDLSVYWYQQSLDQGLQFLIQYYNGEERAKGNILERFSAQQFPDLHSELNLSSLELGDSALYFCASSVGGLAGGEQFFGPGTRLTVL.